This is a list of T cell receptor beta chains from one sample in a study of OX40 agonist ivuxolimab in advanced cancers. Measured with immunoSEQ multiplex PCR; TCRdb has only the in-frame clones, and not every one. Counted here are tens of thousands of clones, around 80% occurring once; the ten biggest clones make up under 7%. Here the sequenced sample was CD4+ or CD8+ T cells sorted from blood, taken in a trial of the OX40 agonist ivuxolimab. These receptors came from an adult with an advanced solid tumor such as melanoma, head and neck, liver or kidney cancer. Each CDR3 is given with its conserved first and last residue. The order of the fields is J gene, V gene, CDR3 length, clone size, D gene, CDR3 DNA, CDR3 protein. The D gene is left open where the match is weak. Only some rows state a clone size, as once, few, many or a class for expanded clones.

TRBJ2-7 | TRBV19 | 13 | . | . | TGTGCCAGTAGTATCGCGAGCGTGGGGGAGCAGTACTTC | CASSIASVGEQYF
TRBJ2-3 | TRBV6-6 | 15 | . | . | TGTGCCAGCAGAGTTATGCGGGGGCCCACAGATACGCAGTATTTT | CASRVMRGPTDTQYF
TRBJ2-1 | TRBV9 | 12 | many | . | TGTGCCAGCAGCGTCTTCGGCAATGAGCAGTTCTTC | CASSVFGNEQFF
TRBJ1-2 | TRBV5-6 | 14 | . | . | TGTGCCAGCACTCCGATGATTTTAGGGTTCGGCTACACCTTC | CASTPMILGFGYTF
TRBJ1-1 | TRBV5-8 | 15 | . | . | TGTGCCAGCAGCTTTAGGAGGGTCGAGAACACTGAAGCTTTCTTT | CASSFRRVENTEAFF
TRBJ1-2 | TRBV5-6 | 15 | . | TRBD1 | TGTGCCAGCAGCTTTCGGACAGGGGCTAACTATGGCTACACCTTC | CASSFRTGANYGYTF
TRBJ1-2 | TRBV11-2 | 15 | . | . | TGTGCCAGCAGCGCCCCCGTCGAAGGGCAAGTTGGCTACACCTTC | CASSAPVEGQVGYTF
TRBJ1-1 | TRBV28 | 13 | . | . | TGTGCCAGCAGTTTCGAGTTGAACACTGAAGCTTTCTTT | CASSFELNTEAFF
TRBJ2-2 | TRBV6-1 | 15 | few | TRBD1 | TGTGCCAGCAGTGCCAGGACAGGGAACACCGGGGAGCTGTTTTTT | CASSARTGNTGELFF
TRBJ2-6 | TRBV28 | 18 | . | TRBD1 | TGTGCCAGCAGTCCTACCGGGACAGGGGTCTCTGGGGCCAACGTCCTGACTTTC | CASSPTGTGVSGANVLTF
TRBJ1-1 | TRBV7-6 | 17 | . | . | TGTGCCAGCAGCACCAGCCCTGGGGGCCTAGAGAACACTGAAGCTTTCTTT | CASSTSPGGLENTEAFF
TRBJ2-5 | TRBV4-1 | 18 | . | . | TGCGCCAGCAGCCAACTGCGAACCGGGACTCAAACACAAGAGACCCAGTACTTC | CASSQLRTGTQTQETQYF
TRBJ1-6 | TRBV19 | 15 | . | . | TGTGCCACCAAGCCCGGGACACCCGATAATTCACCCCTCCACTTT | CATKPGTPDNSPLHF
TRBJ2-5 | TRBV4-1 | 16 | once | TRBD1 | TGCGCCAGCAGCCAAGATCCGGGACAGGGCGGGGAGACCCAGTACTTC | CASSQDPGQGGETQYF
TRBJ2-1 | TRBV7-3 | 13 | . | . | TGTGCCAGCAGCTCCGACCCCCGAGGCGAGCAGTTCTTC | CASSSDPRGEQFF